The 18 T cell receptor beta chains below all came from one sample that was sequenced in a study of blood T cells in healthy people across ages. A second PCR of 7 to 11 cycles used a sample-barcoded 5' primer and a J-beta primer mix. TCRdb itself ran the 5' RACE reads through MiXCR, one entry per CDR3 protein. This sample has 2 million or so distinct CDR3 sequences; about 50% occur once, and the top ten carry approximately 2%. The sequencing input was blood. The receptors here all came from a woman aged 40 to 50 in good health.

The chain employs TRBV6-5 and TRBJ2-3; D is unresolved. V lost 2 bases to trimming and J lost 0 bases, with 9 bases between them. Germline V gene lookup returns CDR1 MNHEY and CDR2 SVGAGI. The length of the CDR3 is 15 residues. CDR3 protein: CASSYLGASTDTQYF. The CDR3 region has the DNA TGTGCCAGCAGTTACCTAGGCGCTAGCACAGATACGCAGTATTTT.

The chain uses TRBV6-1 and TRBJ2-1; D possibly corresponds to TRBD1 (6 bases). The CDR3 contains 16 residues. With 3 bases removed from V and 5 bases from J, the gap between germline ends came to 17 bases. Germline values: CDR1 MNHNS, CDR2 SASEGT. This CDR3 is CASSEEFRNRDNEQFF. The CDR3 bases are TGTGCCAGCAGTGAGGAATTCCGGAACAGGGACAATGAGCAGTTCTTC.

This chain uses TRBV5-6 with TRBJ2-3; possible D gene TRBD1, 6 bases. The CDR3 sequence is 13 residues long. Trimming shortened V by 9 bases and J by 2 bases, and 13 bases separated the two germline ends. Germline assignment: CDR1 SGHDT and CDR2 YYEEEE. CDR3: CATRDNLTDTQYF. In nucleotides, the CDR3 is TGTGCCACCAGGGACAACCTCACAGATACGCAGTATTTT.

This clonotype was seen more than once but under ten times. V gene TRBV28 combines with J gene TRBJ2-3; 10 nucleotides line up with TRBD1. This CDR3 has 16 amino acids. V was pared by 5 bases and J by 2 bases, with 7 bases of the junction left unmatched. CDR1 and CDR2 from the germline V gene are MDHEN and SYDVKM. The CDR3 here is CASSPPGQGLTDTQYF. The CDR3 nucleotides read TGTGCCAGCAGTCCACCGGGACAGGGGCTCACAGATACGCAGTATTTT.

This clonotype was seen just once. The gene calls are TRBV12-3 or TRBV12-4 and TRBJ2-5; 7 bases fit TRBD1. This CDR3 has 14 residues. Unmatched junction bases numbered 5, after V lost 3 bases and J lost 4 bases. The CDR3: CASSFGQAVETQYF. CDR3 DNA: TGTGCCAGCAGTTTTGGACAGGCCGTAGAGACCCAGTACTTC.

The rearrangement uses TRBV10-3 and TRBJ1-5; D possibly corresponds to TRBD1 (5 bases). V lost 5 bases and J lost 4, with 9 bases in between. The CDR3 has 13 amino acids. CDR1 is ENHRY and CDR2 is SYGVKD in the germline V gene. CDR3 DNA: TGTGCCATCAGTCCGGGGGATAATCAGCCCCAGCATTTT. Protein: CAISPGDNQPQHF.

This clonotype was seen at least ten times. The chain uses TRBV4-3 and TRBJ2-6; maybe TRBD1 (5 bases). The V and J ends lost 4 bases and 0 bases respectively, with 7 bases between them. The CDR3 has 15 amino acids. The germline V gene encodes CDR1 LGHNA and CDR2 YSLEER. CDR3 nucleotide sequence: TGCGCCAGCAGCCGCAGGGCCTCTGGGGCCAACGTCCTGACTTTC. It translates to CASSRRASGANVLTF.

The CDR3 region is CASSSSGTGGTGELFF. The DNA of the CDR3 is TGTGCCAGCAGCTCATCCGGGACAGGGGGCACCGGGGAGCTGTTTTTT. The chain carries TRBV7-6 and TRBJ2-2; 11 positions match TRBD1. V lost 4 bases, J lost 4 bases, and 5 bases stayed unmatched. In germline, CDR1 is SGHVS, CDR2 FNYEAQ. The CDR3 loop spans 16 amino acids.

This clonotype was recorded a few times. The gene calls are TRBV5-1 and TRBJ2-3; weak D call: TRBD1 (5 bases). Germline V lookup: CDR1 SGHRS, CDR2 YFSETQ. The CDR3 length is 15 residues. Trimming shortened V by 4 bases and J by 3 bases, and 15 bases separated the two germline ends. For the CDR3, the DNA is TGCGCCAGCAGCCACATAAGGGGTTCGACAGATACGCAGTATTTT. This sequence encodes CASSHIRGSTDTQYF. Looking up the rest from reference TRBV5-1 and TRBJ2-3 gives the full variable domain: KAGVTQTPRYLIKTRGQQVTLSCSPISGHRSVSWYQQTPGQGLQFLFEYFSETQRNKGNFPGRFSGRQFSNSRSEMNVSTLELGDSALYLCASSHIRGSTDTQYFGPGTRLTVL.

This clonotype was seen just once. The CDR3: CASQAGSSYNEQYF. CDR3 nucleotides: TGTGCCAGTCAAGCGGGGAGCTCCTACAATGAGCAGTACTTC. The chain is built from TRBV12-3 or TRBV12-4 and TRBJ2-1, with 7 bases identical to TRBD2. The J call may be incorrect, as the DNA end agrees better with TRBJ2-7. The CDR3 spans 14 residues.

A word on this clonotype: One base away lies a much larger clone, so this may be a sequencing read error. V is TRBV5-1 and J is TRBJ2-5, with 7 bases matching TRBD1. The end of the DNA fits TRBJ2-7 better, so the J call may be wrong. Germline-derived CDR1 and CDR2 are SGHRS and YFSETQ. The CDR3 loop spans 13 amino acids. The CDR3 bases are TGCGCCAGCAGCTCCTGGACAGGCTACGAGCAGTACTTC. This encodes CASSSWTGYEQYF.

The gene calls are TRBV5-1 and TRBJ2-3; TRBD2 aligns across 9 bases. V was clipped by 4 bases and J by 1 base; unmatched bases: 4. Per the germline V gene, CDR1 is SGHRS and CDR2 is YFSETQ. This CDR3 comprises 15 residues. The chain's CDR3 is CASSKRGVGTDTQYF. The CDR3 DNA reads TGCGCCAGCAGCAAGCGGGGGGTGGGCACAGATACGCAGTATTTT.

This clonotype occurred a few times. The rearrangement joins TRBV7-9 to TRBJ2-7; D gene ambiguous. The V gene's germline CDR1 is SEHNR and CDR2 FQNEAQ (reference sequence). CDR3 length equals 16 residues. Trimming left V 5 bases short and J 4 bases short, with 21 bases between. The CDR3: CASSPETDLGFYEQYF. CDR3 nucleotides: TGTGCCAGCAGCCCCGAGACGGACCTAGGCTTTTACGAGCAGTACTTC.

CDR3: CASMISGQSSYEQYF. CDR3 coding DNA: TGTGCCAGCATGATTAGCGGGCAGAGCTCCTACGAGCAGTACTTC. The chain links TRBV6-1 to TRBJ2-7, with TRBD2 matching 7 bases. This CDR3 has 15 amino acids. V shed 7 bases, J shed 0 bases, and the junction held 9 bases outside the gene matches. Germline-derived CDR1 and CDR2 are MNHNS and SASEGT.

The J gene is TRBJ2-7, the V gene TRBV15, with 9 bases aligning to TRBD2. Trimming at V came to 1 base and at J to 0 bases, leaving 1 base not matched to a gene. The germline V gene encodes CDR1 LNHNV and CDR2 YYDKDF (reference sequence). The CDR3 sequence is 15 residues long. In DNA, the CDR3 is TGTGCCACCAGCAGAGTGACTAGCGGCTCCTACGAGCAGTACTTC. Translated, it gives CATSRVTSGSYEQYF.

This clonotype was recorded only once. This chain uses TRBV18 with TRBJ2-1; TRBD2 aligns across 9 bases. This CDR3 has 16 residues. J was trimmed by 6 bases and V by 3 bases; bases with no gene match: 9. In germline, CDR1 is KGHSH, CDR2 LQKENI. For the CDR3, the DNA is TGTGCCAGCTCACCGCCAAGTAGCGGGGGCCTCAATGAGCAGTTCTTC. It specifies CASSPPSSGGLNEQFF. Filled out from reference TRBV18 and TRBJ2-1, the complete variable domain reads NAGVMQNPRHLVRRRGQEARLRCSPMKGHSHVYWYRQLPEEGLKFMVYLQKENIIDESGMPKERFSAEFPKEGPSILRIQQVVRGDSAAYFCASSPPSSGGLNEQFFGPGTRLTVL.

On this clonotype itself: One end of the junction varies from germline; a read error may be responsible. V and J are TRBV13 and TRBJ2-1; no definite D call. The germline gives CDR1 PRHDT, CDR2 FYEKMQ (reference sequence). The CDR3 is made up of 13 amino acids. CDR3 DNA: TGTGCCAGCAGCTTCGGCAGGCTCAATAAGCAGTTCTTC. Residues: CASSFGRLNKQFF.

This clonotype turned up a few times. V and J are TRBV12-3 or TRBV12-4 and TRBJ1-2, with D possibly being TRBD1 (5 bases). CDR3 length: 16 residues. V was clipped by 1 base and J by 7 bases, with 19 bases between them. The CDR3 here is CASSLVLGGGSGGYTF. CDR3 DNA: TGTGCCAGCAGTTTAGTTCTTGGGGGGGGGAGTGGTGGCTACACCTTC.